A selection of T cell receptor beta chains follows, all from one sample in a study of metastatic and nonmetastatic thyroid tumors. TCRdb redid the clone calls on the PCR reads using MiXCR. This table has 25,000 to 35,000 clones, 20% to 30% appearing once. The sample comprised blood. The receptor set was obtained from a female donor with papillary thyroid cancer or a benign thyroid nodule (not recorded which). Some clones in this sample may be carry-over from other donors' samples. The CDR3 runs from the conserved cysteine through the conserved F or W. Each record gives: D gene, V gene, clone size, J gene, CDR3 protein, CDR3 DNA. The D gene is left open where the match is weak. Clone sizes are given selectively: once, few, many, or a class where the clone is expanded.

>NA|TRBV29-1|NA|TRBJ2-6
CSADADGAKVLTF
TGCAGCGCGGACGCGGATGGGGCCAAGGTCCTTACTTTC
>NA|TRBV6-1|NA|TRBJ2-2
CASRRGRDTGELFF
TGTGCCAGCAGGCGTGGGAGGGACACCGGGGAACTGTTTTTT
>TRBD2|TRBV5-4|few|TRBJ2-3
CASSASGRVTDTQYF
TGTGCCAGCTCAGCTAGCGGGAGAGTCACAGATACGCAGTATTTT
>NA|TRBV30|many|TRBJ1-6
CAWSYRSTANNSPLHF
TGTGCCTGGAGTTACCGGTCGACAGCCAATAATTCACCCCTCCACTTT
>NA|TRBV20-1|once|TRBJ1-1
CSPTTGVNTEAFF
TGCAGTCCTACGACAGGAGTGAACACTGAAGCTTTCTTT
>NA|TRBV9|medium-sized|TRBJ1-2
CASSLGINYGYTF
TGTGCCAGCAGCCTGGGGATCAACTATGGCTACACCTTC
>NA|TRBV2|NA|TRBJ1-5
CASSEIGNQPQHF
TGTGCCAGCAGTGAAATTGGCAATCAGCCCCAGCATTTT
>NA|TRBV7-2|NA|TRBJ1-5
CASRPGGLGNQPQHF
TGTGCCAGCAGGCCCGGGGGGCTGGGCAATCAGCCCCAGCATTTT
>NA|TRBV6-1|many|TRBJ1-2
CATLPTEFYGYTF
TGTGCCACCCTACCAACAGAATTCTATGGCTACACCTTC
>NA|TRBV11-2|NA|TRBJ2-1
CASSLEAVNYNEQFF
TGTGCCAGCAGCTTAGAAGCGGTGAACTACAATGAGCAGTTCTTC
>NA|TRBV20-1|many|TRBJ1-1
CSDGGSSGSTEAFF
TGCAGTGACGGGGGCAGTTCGGGTTCCACTGAAGCTTTCTTT
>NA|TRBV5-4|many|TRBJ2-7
CASSFGTAKSYEQYF
TGTGCCAGCAGCTTCGGAACAGCGAAATCCTACGAGCAGTACTTC
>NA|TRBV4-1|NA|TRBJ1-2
CASSQDKVESGHGYGYTF
TGCGCCAGCAGCCAAGATAAAGTAGAGTCGGGACACGGATATGGCTACACCTTC
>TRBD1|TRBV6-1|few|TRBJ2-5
CASRPGQLQETQYF
TGTGCCAGCAGACCGGGACAGCTCCAAGAGACCCAGTACTTC
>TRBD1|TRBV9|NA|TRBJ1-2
CASSVAQGEYGYTF
TGTGCCAGCAGCGTAGCGCAGGGGGAGTATGGCTACACCTTC
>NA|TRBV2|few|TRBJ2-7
CASTMRSGDGEQYF
TGTGCTAGCACCATGAGGAGCGGCGACGGAGAGCAGTACTTC
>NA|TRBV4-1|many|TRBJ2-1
CASSQYGDGYNEQFF
TGCGCCAGCAGCCAATATGGGGACGGGTACAATGAGCAGTTCTTC
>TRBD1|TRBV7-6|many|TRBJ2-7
CASSLGGQESSYEQYF
TGTGCCAGCAGCTTAGGTGGACAGGAATCCTCCTACGAGCAGTACTTC
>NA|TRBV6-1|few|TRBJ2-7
CASSEQGAINEQYF
TGTGCCAGCAGTGAACAGGGTGCGATTAACGAGCAGTACTTC
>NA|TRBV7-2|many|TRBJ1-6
CASSLVTGLLFYSPLHF
TGTGCCAGCAGCTTAGTGACGGGACTCCTCTTTTATTCACCCCTCCACTTT
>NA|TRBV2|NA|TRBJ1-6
CASSESLGSPLHF
TGTGCCAGCAGTGAATCCCTGGGGAGTCCCCTCCACTTT
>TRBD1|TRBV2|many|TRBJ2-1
CASSSDRGNEQFF
TGTGCCAGCAGTTCGGACAGGGGCAATGAGCAGTTCTTC
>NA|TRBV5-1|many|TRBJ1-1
CASSLTGRDTEAFF
TGCGCCAGCAGCTTGACGGGGAGGGACACTGAAGCTTTCTTT
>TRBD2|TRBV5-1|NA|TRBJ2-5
CASSLKPGGLAGVSGVGTQYF
TGCGCCAGCAGCTTGAAGCCCGGGGGACTAGCGGGCGTATCTGGGGTGGGGACCCAGTACTTC
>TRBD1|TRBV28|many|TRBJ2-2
CAYSGQGHTGELFF
TGTGCGTATTCGGGACAGGGACACACCGGGGAGCTGTTTTTT
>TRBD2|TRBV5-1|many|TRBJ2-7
CASSLVSGRTSDGQYF
TGCGCCAGCAGCTTGGTGAGCGGGAGGACCTCCGACGGGCAGTACTTC
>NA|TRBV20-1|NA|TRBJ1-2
CSARAFYGRTDYGYTF
TGCAGTGCTAGAGCTTTTTACGGGCGGACGGACTATGGCTACACCTTC